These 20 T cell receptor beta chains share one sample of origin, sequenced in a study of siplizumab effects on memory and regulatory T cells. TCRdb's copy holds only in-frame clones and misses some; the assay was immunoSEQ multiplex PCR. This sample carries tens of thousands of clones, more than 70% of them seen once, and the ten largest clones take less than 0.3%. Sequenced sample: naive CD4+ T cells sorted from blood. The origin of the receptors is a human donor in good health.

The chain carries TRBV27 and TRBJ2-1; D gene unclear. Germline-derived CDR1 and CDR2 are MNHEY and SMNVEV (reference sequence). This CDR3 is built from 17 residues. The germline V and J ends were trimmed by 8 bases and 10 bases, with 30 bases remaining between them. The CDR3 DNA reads TGTGCCAGCCGACGCGGAGCGCCCGCTCTGATTCGTTTGGAGCAGTTCTTC. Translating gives CASRRGAPALIRLEQFF.

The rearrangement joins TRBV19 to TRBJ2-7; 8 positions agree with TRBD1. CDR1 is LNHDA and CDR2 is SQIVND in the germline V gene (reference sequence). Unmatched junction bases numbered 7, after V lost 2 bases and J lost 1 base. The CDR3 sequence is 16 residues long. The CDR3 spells CASSIRGTGASYEQYF. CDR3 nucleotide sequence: TGTGCCAGTAGTATACGCGGGACAGGTGCTTCCTACGAGCAGTACTTC.

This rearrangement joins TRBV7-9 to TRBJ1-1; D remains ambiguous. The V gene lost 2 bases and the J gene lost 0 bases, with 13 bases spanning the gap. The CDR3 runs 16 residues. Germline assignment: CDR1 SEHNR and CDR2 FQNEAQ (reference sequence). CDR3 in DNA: TGTGCCAGCAGCTTATCAAAGGGCCTCATGAACACTGAAGCTTTCTTT. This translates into CASSLSKGLMNTEAFF.

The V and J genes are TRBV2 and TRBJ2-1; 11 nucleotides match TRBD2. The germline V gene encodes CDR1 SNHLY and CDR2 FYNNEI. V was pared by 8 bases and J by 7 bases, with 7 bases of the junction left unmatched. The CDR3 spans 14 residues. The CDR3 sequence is CASLLAGGWNEQFF. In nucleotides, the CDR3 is TGTGCCAGCCTTCTAGCGGGGGGTTGGAATGAGCAGTTCTTC.

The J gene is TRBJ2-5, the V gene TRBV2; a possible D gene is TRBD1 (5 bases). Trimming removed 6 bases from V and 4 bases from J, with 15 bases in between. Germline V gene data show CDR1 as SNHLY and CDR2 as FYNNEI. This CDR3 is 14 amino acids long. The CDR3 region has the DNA TGTGCCAGCAGGCCAGGGTCGGGTGGAGAGACCCAGTACTTC. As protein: CASRPGSGGETQYF. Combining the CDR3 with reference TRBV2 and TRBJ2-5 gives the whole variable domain EPEVTQTPSHQVTQMGQEVILRCVPISNHLYFYWYRQILGQKVEFLVSFYNNEISEKSEIFDDQFSVERPDGSNFTLKIRSTKLEDSAMYFCASRPGSGGETQYFGPGTRLLVL.

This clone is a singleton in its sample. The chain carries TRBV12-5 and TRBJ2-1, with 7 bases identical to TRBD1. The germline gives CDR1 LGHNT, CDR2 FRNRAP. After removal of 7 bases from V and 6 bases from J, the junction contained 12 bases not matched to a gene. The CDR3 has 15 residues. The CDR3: CASAPHNRGTNEQFF. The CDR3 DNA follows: TGTGCTAGTGCTCCCCATAACAGGGGAACCAATGAGCAGTTCTTC.

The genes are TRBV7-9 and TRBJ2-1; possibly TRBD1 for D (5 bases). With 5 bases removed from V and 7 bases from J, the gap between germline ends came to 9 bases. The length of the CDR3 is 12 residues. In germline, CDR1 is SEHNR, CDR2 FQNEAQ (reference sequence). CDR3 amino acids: CASSQQVNEQFF. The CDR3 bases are TGTGCCAGCAGCCAACAGGTAAATGAGCAGTTCTTC.

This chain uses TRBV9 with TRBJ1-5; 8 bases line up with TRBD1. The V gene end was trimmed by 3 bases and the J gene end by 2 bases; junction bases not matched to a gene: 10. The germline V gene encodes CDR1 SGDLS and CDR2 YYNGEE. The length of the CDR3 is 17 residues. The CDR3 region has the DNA TGTGCCAGCAGCGCGAGGTCAGGGGGCAGGGGCAATCAGCCCCAGCATTTT. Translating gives CASSARSGGRGNQPQHF.

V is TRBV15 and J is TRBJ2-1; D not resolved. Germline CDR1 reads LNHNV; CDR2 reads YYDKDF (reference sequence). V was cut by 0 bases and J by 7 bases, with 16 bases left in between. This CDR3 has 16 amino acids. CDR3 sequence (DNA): TGTGCCACCAGCAGAGATCGCACCCTCTTGGGGAATGAGCAGTTCTTC. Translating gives CATSRDRTLLGNEQFF.

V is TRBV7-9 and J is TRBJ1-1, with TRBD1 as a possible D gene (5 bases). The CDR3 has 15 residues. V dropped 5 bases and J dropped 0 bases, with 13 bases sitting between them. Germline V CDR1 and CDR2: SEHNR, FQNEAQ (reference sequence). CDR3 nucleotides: TGTGCCAGCAGCGTTCCCAGGGTGATGAACACTGAAGCTTTCTTT. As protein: CASSVPRVMNTEAFF.

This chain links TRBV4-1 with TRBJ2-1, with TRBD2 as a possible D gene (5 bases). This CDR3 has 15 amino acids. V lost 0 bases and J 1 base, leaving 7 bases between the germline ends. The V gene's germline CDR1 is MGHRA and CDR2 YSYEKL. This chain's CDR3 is CASSQDRESYNEQFF. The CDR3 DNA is TGCGCCAGCAGCCAAGATCGGGAATCCTACAATGAGCAGTTCTTC.

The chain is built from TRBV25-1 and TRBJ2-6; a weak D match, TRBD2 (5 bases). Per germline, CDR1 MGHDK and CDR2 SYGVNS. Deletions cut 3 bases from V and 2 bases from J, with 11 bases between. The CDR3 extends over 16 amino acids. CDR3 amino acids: CASSDTRVAGANVLTF. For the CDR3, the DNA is TGTGCCAGCAGTGATACGAGGGTAGCTGGGGCCAACGTCCTGACTTTC.

The CDR3 nucleotides are TGTGCCAGCAGCTTAGGTTTCGCGGTTATGAACACCGGGGAGCTGTTTTTT. Its translation: CASSLGFAVMNTGELFF. The chain recombines TRBV7-2 with TRBJ2-2; D remains unclear. CDR1 and CDR2 (germline): SGHTA, FQGNSA. V dropped 1 base and J dropped 1 base, with 13 bases sitting between them. This CDR3 is 17 amino acids long.

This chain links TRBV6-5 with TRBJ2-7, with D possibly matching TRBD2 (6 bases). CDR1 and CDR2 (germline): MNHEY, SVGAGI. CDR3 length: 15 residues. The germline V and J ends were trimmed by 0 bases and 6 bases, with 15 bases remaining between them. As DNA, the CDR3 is TGTGCCAGCAGTTACTCGTGGTCAGGAGGGGCCGAGCAGTACTTC. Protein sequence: CASSYSWSGGAEQYF.

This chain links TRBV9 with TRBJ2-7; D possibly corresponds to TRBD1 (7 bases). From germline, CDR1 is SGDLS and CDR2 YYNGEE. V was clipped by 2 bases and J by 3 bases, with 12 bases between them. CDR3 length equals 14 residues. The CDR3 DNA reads TGTGCCAGCAGCGTCGGGCAGGGGGGCTACGAGCAGTACTTC. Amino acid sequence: CASSVGQGGYEQYF. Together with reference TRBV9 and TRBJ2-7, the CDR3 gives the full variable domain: DSGVTQTPKHLITATGQRVTLRCSPRSGDLSVYWYQQSLDQGLQFLIQYYNGEERAKGNILERFSAQQFPDLHSELNLSSLELGDSALYFCASSVGQGGYEQYFGPGTRLTVT.

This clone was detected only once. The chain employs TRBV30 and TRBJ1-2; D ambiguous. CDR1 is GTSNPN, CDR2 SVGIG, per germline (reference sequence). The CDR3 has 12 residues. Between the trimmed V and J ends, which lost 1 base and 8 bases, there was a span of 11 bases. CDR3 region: CAWSGGPIGYTF. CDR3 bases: TGTGCCTGGAGTGGAGGACCAATCGGCTACACCTTC.

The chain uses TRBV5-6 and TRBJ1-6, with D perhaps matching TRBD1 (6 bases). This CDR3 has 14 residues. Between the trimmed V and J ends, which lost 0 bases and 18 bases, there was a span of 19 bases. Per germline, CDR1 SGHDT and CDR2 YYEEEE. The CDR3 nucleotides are TGTGCCAGCAGCTTGGGGAACAGGGTTTCTAATAGCCACTTT. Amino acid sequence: CASSLGNRVSNSHF.

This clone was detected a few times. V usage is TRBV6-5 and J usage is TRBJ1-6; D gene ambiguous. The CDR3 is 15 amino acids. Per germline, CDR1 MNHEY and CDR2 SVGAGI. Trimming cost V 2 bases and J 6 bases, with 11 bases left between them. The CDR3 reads CASSYAPGPNSPLHF. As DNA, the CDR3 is TGTGCCAGCAGTTACGCCCCGGGTCCTAATTCACCCCTCCACTTT.

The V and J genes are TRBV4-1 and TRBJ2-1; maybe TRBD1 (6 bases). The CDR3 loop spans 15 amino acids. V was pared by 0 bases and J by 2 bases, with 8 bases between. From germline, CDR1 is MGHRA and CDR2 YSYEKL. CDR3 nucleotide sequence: TGCGCCAGCAGCCAAGAGGGGGCCGCCTACAATGAGCAGTTCTTC. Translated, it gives CASSQEGAAYNEQFF.

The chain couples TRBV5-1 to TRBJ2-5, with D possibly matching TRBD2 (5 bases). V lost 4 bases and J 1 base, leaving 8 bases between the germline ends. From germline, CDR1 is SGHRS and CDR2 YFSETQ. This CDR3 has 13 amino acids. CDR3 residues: CASSPGTQETQYF. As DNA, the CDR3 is TGCGCCAGCAGCCCGGGAACCCAAGAGACCCAGTACTTC.